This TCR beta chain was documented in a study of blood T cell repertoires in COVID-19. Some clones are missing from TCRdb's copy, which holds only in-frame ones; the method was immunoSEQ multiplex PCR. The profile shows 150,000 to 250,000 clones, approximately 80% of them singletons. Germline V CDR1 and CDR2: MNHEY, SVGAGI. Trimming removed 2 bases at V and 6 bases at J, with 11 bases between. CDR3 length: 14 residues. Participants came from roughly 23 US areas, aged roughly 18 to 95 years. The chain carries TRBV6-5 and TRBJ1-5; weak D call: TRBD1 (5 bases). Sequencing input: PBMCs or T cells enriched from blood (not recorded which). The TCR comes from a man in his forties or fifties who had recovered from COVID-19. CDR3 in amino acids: CASSYAGEGQPQHF. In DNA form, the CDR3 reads TGTGCCAGCAGTTACGCGGGGGAGGGTCAGCCCCAGCATTTT.